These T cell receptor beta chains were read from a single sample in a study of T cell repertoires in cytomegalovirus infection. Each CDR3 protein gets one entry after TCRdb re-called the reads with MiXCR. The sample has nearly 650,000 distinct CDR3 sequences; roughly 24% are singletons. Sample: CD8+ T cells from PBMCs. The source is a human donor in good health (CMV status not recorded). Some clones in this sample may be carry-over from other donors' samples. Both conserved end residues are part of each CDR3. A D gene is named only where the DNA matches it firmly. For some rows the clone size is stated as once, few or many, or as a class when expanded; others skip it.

CDR3nt: TGTGCCACCAGCAATTCAGCTAATAGCAATCAGCCCCAGCATTTT
CDR3aa: CATSNSANSNQPQHF
v_gene: TRBV15
d_gene: -
abundance: -
j_gene: TRBJ1-5

CDR3nt: TGTGCCAGCAGCTCGACAAGGGTCGGTTCACCCCTCCACTTT
CDR3aa: CASSSTRVGSPLHF
v_gene: TRBV5-6
d_gene: -
abundance: -
j_gene: TRBJ1-6

CDR3nt: TGCAGCGTTGTATTGGGGACTAGCGGGGGAAATACGCAGTATTTT
CDR3aa: CSVVLGTSGGNTQYF
v_gene: TRBV29-1
d_gene: TRBD2
abundance: -
j_gene: TRBJ2-3

CDR3nt: TGTGCCAGCAGTTCTAAAGGACTAGCGGTCTCTGGGGCCAACGTCCTGACTTTC
CDR3aa: CASSSKGLAVSGANVLTF
v_gene: TRBV3-1
d_gene: TRBD2
abundance: few
j_gene: TRBJ2-6

CDR3nt: TGTGCCAGCCCTACGACAGGGGAAGTTAGAGGCTACACCTTC
CDR3aa: CASPTTGEVRGYTF
v_gene: TRBV7-9
d_gene: TRBD1
abundance: once
j_gene: TRBJ1-2

CDR3nt: TGCAGCGTTGAGGAAGGGAGCGGGGGGAACAATGAGCAGTTCTTC
CDR3aa: CSVEEGSGGNNEQFF
v_gene: TRBV29-1
d_gene: TRBD2
abundance: few
j_gene: TRBJ2-1

CDR3nt: TGTGCCAGCAGTTACTCGTCAGGGAGGACCCTCCACTTT
CDR3aa: CASSYSSGRTLHF
v_gene: TRBV6-5
d_gene: -
abundance: few
j_gene: TRBJ1-6

CDR3nt: TGCAGCGTTGAAGGGGGTGGTGGGCAGTTCTTC
CDR3aa: CSVEGGGGQFF
v_gene: TRBV29-1
d_gene: -
abundance: few
j_gene: TRBJ2-1

CDR3nt: TGTGCCACCAGCAGGAAGCCGTCGAACACTGAAGCTTTCTTT
CDR3aa: CATSRKPSNTEAFF
v_gene: TRBV15
d_gene: -
abundance: few
j_gene: TRBJ1-1

CDR3nt: TGTGCCAGCAGCCTCTTTAGCGGGGTCTTAGATGAGCAGTTCTTC
CDR3aa: CASSLFSGVLDEQFF
v_gene: TRBV5-5
d_gene: TRBD2
abundance: -
j_gene: TRBJ2-1

CDR3nt: TGTGCCAGCAGCCCCAGGGACAGCTCCTACAATGAGCAGTTCTTC
CDR3aa: CASSPRDSSYNEQFF
v_gene: TRBV7-3
d_gene: TRBD1
abundance: many
j_gene: TRBJ2-1

CDR3nt: TGTGCCACCGCGGGACAGGGACTGGGAGATACGCAGTATTTT
CDR3aa: CATAGQGLGDTQYF
v_gene: TRBV6-2/TRBV6-3
d_gene: TRBD1
abundance: few
j_gene: TRBJ2-3

CDR3nt: TGTGCCAGCAGCTTTCCTCAGGGAAAGGAGGGTAACACTGAAGCTTTCTTT
CDR3aa: CASSFPQGKEGNTEAFF
v_gene: TRBV7-9
d_gene: -
abundance: -
j_gene: TRBJ1-1

CDR3nt: TGCGCCAGCAGCCGATATATTCCGGGACAGGGGGTAACGATAGTCGGGCGCAATGAGCAGTTCTTC
CDR3aa: CASSRYIPGQGVTIVGRNEQFF
v_gene: TRBV23-1
d_gene: TRBD1
abundance: many
j_gene: TRBJ2-1

CDR3nt: TGCGCCAGCAGCCCATTAGACCTTTTAGGAGATACGCAGTATTTT
CDR3aa: CASSPLDLLGDTQYF
v_gene: TRBV5-1
d_gene: -
abundance: -
j_gene: TRBJ2-3

CDR3nt: TGCAGCGGGGGGACGGTCGGCGGGGAACTGTTTTTT
CDR3aa: CSGGTVGGELFF
v_gene: TRBV29-1
d_gene: -
abundance: -
j_gene: TRBJ1-4

CDR3nt: TGTGCCAGCAGCGTGAGCGGGGGGGCGGAGACCCAGTACTTC
CDR3aa: CASSVSGGAETQYF
v_gene: TRBV9
d_gene: TRBD2
abundance: -
j_gene: TRBJ2-5

CDR3nt: TGTGCCAGCAGCGAACGCCTGACGACAGATACGCAGTATTTT
CDR3aa: CASSERLTTDTQYF
v_gene: TRBV7-2
d_gene: -
abundance: few
j_gene: TRBJ2-3

CDR3nt: TGTGCCAGCACCCCAGACCGGGGGACTGGCTACACCTTC
CDR3aa: CASTPDRGTGYTF
v_gene: TRBV12-3/TRBV12-4
d_gene: -
abundance: few
j_gene: TRBJ1-2

CDR3nt: TGTGCCAGCAGCCGTTGGAGGGACGAGCAGTTCTTC
CDR3aa: CASSRWRDEQFF
v_gene: TRBV7-9
d_gene: -
abundance: many
j_gene: TRBJ2-1

CDR3nt: TGTGCCAGCAGTTATAGACAGGAGCCAGGGACCGGGGAGCTGTTTTTT
CDR3aa: CASSYRQEPGTGELFF
v_gene: TRBV27
d_gene: -
abundance: few
j_gene: TRBJ2-2

CDR3nt: TGTGCCAGCAGCTTAAATGGACAGGGTTTCTCCTACCTCTATGGCTACACCTTC
CDR3aa: CASSLNGQGFSYLYGYTF
v_gene: TRBV7-2
d_gene: TRBD1
abundance: many
j_gene: TRBJ1-2

CDR3nt: TGTGCCACCAGCAGGGCCGGGACTTCGGCCTACAATGAGCAGTTCTTC
CDR3aa: CATSRAGTSAYNEQFF
v_gene: TRBV15
d_gene: -
abundance: few
j_gene: TRBJ2-1

CDR3nt: TGTGCCAGCAGTCCCTTAGCGGTCACAGATACGCAGTATTTT
CDR3aa: CASSPLAVTDTQYF
v_gene: TRBV12-3/TRBV12-4
d_gene: -
abundance: few
j_gene: TRBJ2-3

CDR3nt: TGTGCCAGCCTGGGACAGCAAAGCAATCAGCCCCAGCATTTT
CDR3aa: CASLGQQSNQPQHF
v_gene: TRBV19
d_gene: TRBD1
abundance: once
j_gene: TRBJ1-5

CDR3nt: TGTGCCAGCAGGCAGCGGCCTAGCACAGATACGCAGTATTTT
CDR3aa: CASRQRPSTDTQYF
v_gene: TRBV7-8
d_gene: -
abundance: many
j_gene: TRBJ2-3

CDR3nt: TGTGCCAGCAGCTTAGAACCCGGGACAGATGTGTGCGACTTC
CDR3aa: CASSLEPGTDVCDF
v_gene: TRBV7-6
d_gene: TRBD1
abundance: few
j_gene: TRBJ2-4

CDR3nt: TGTGCCAGCAGCTCACGACAGGGGTCCTACGAGCAGTACTTC
CDR3aa: CASSSRQGSYEQYF
v_gene: TRBV7-6
d_gene: TRBD1
abundance: many
j_gene: TRBJ2-7

CDR3nt: TGCGCCAGCAGCACGGGACAGGGGGAATCTGAGCAGTACTTC
CDR3aa: CASSTGQGESEQYF
v_gene: TRBV5-1
d_gene: TRBD1
abundance: few
j_gene: TRBJ2-7

CDR3nt: TGTGCCAGCAGAACCGACAGAGGCAATCAGCCCCAGCATTTT
CDR3aa: CASRTDRGNQPQHF
v_gene: TRBV6-6
d_gene: -
abundance: few
j_gene: TRBJ1-5

CDR3nt: TGTGCCAGCAGTTTTCTGATGGAGACCCAGTACTTC
CDR3aa: CASSFLMETQYF
v_gene: TRBV12-3/TRBV12-4
d_gene: -
abundance: -
j_gene: TRBJ2-5

CDR3nt: TGTGCCAGCACCACCCTACCCGGGACATCTGGAAACACCATATATTTT
CDR3aa: CASTTLPGTSGNTIYF
v_gene: TRBV6-5
d_gene: -
abundance: -
j_gene: TRBJ1-3

CDR3nt: TGTGCCAGTAGTCCGCTGACTCTGAACACCGGGGAGCTGTTTTTT
CDR3aa: CASSPLTLNTGELFF
v_gene: TRBV19
d_gene: -
abundance: -
j_gene: TRBJ2-2

CDR3nt: TGTGCCAGCAGTCGACCCCCGGGAATTGAGCAGTTCTTC
CDR3aa: CASSRPPGIEQFF
v_gene: TRBV6-1
d_gene: -
abundance: many
j_gene: TRBJ2-1

CDR3nt: TGTGCCAGCAGCCAAGCGACACTAGCCGGGTCCTACAATGAGCAGTTCTTC
CDR3aa: CASSQATLAGSYNEQFF
v_gene: TRBV4-2
d_gene: -
abundance: -
j_gene: TRBJ2-1

CDR3nt: TGCGCCAGCAAAATAGGCAATGAGCAGTTCTTC
CDR3aa: CASKIGNEQFF
v_gene: TRBV5-1
d_gene: -
abundance: few
j_gene: TRBJ2-1

CDR3nt: TGTGCCACCAGTGATTTGGGGACTAAAGAGACCCAGTACTTC
CDR3aa: CATSDLGTKETQYF
v_gene: TRBV24-1
d_gene: TRBD2
abundance: few
j_gene: TRBJ2-5